This is a list of T cell receptor beta chains from one sample in a study of T-cell reconstitution after alpha-beta-depleted transplantation in children. TCRdb used MiXCR to reprocess the PCR reads, holding one entry per CDR3 protein. The repertoire includes around 800,000 distinct CDR3 sequences, approximately 15% of them detected once, and around 4.5% sits in the top ten. The sample consisted of PBMCs, mostly from graft donor cells, taken 360 days after TCRalphabeta/CD19-depleted stem cell transplant. The source of these receptors is a male patient aged 10 to 17 who had a stem cell transplant for acute lymphoblastic leukemia, so the T cells may come from the graft donor. The CDR3 runs from the conserved cysteine through the conserved F or W. D genes are given only for firm matches. The size field is filled for only some rows; it gives once, few, many or a size class.

abundance: many
d_gene: -
j_gene: TRBJ2-3
v_gene: TRBV5-1
CDR3nt: TGCGCCAGCAGCTTGGTTGTTGGCACAGATACGCAGTATTTT
CDR3aa: CASSLVVGTDTQYF

abundance: -
d_gene: -
j_gene: TRBJ2-1
v_gene: TRBV7-2
CDR3nt: TGTGCCAGCGGAACGGACTTCCACTACAATGAGCAGTTCTTC
CDR3aa: CASGTDFHYNEQFF

abundance: few
d_gene: -
j_gene: TRBJ1-1
v_gene: TRBV5-1
CDR3nt: TGCGCCAGCAGCTTGGAGCTGGTTGGTGAAGCTTTCTTT
CDR3aa: CASSLELVGEAFF

abundance: -
d_gene: TRBD2
j_gene: TRBJ2-2
v_gene: TRBV5-1
CDR3nt: TGCGCCAGCAGCTTGCTAGCGGAGGGGAGCGGGGAGCTGTTTTTT
CDR3aa: CASSLLAEGSGELFF

abundance: -
d_gene: -
j_gene: TRBJ2-2
v_gene: TRBV2
CDR3nt: TGTGCCAGCAGCGACCGACTACCCACCGGGGAGCTGTTTTTT
CDR3aa: CASSDRLPTGELFF

abundance: -
d_gene: TRBD1
j_gene: TRBJ2-5
v_gene: TRBV4-1
CDR3nt: TGCGCCAGCAGCCAAGAACGGACAGGGAGAGCCGAGACCCAGTACTTC
CDR3aa: CASSQERTGRAETQYF

abundance: -
d_gene: TRBD1
j_gene: TRBJ2-7
v_gene: TRBV12-3/TRBV12-4
CDR3nt: TGTGCCAGCAGCCTATTACGGGACAGGTGCTTCTTC
CDR3aa: CASSLLRDRCFF

abundance: -
d_gene: -
j_gene: TRBJ2-1
v_gene: TRBV6-1
CDR3nt: TGTGCCAGCAGTGGGGGGACCGTTGTAAATGAGCAGTTCTTC
CDR3aa: CASSGGTVVNEQFF

abundance: -
d_gene: -
j_gene: TRBJ1-2
v_gene: TRBV5-1
CDR3nt: TGCGCCAGCAGCTTCGGGGCCCCCCCGGACCCCCACTATGGCTACACCTTC
CDR3aa: CASSFGAPPDPHYGYTF

abundance: -
d_gene: TRBD2
j_gene: TRBJ2-1
v_gene: TRBV7-7
CDR3nt: TGTGCCAGCAGCTTACGGACTAGCGGGAGATCGGGCTCCTACAATGAGCAGTTCTTC
CDR3aa: CASSLRTSGRSGSYNEQFF

abundance: few
d_gene: -
j_gene: TRBJ2-7
v_gene: TRBV3-1
CDR3nt: TGTGCCAGCAGCCAAGAATCCCTCCCTTACGAGCAGTACTTC
CDR3aa: CASSQESLPYEQYF

abundance: many
d_gene: -
j_gene: TRBJ2-7
v_gene: TRBV12-3/TRBV12-4
CDR3nt: TGTGCCAGCAGAATCACCTACGAGCAGTACTTC
CDR3aa: CASRITYEQYF

abundance: many
d_gene: -
j_gene: TRBJ2-7
v_gene: TRBV7-9
CDR3nt: TGTGCCACCATCCCCCCTGGGGGCTACGAGCAGTACTTC
CDR3aa: CATIPPGGYEQYF

abundance: many
d_gene: -
j_gene: TRBJ2-5
v_gene: TRBV5-1
CDR3nt: TGTGCCAGCAGCTTAGAAGGGACCCAGTACTTC
CDR3aa: CASSLEGTQYF

abundance: many
d_gene: TRBD2
j_gene: TRBJ2-7
v_gene: TRBV5-1
CDR3nt: TGCGCCAGCAGCGCAGGACCAGGAGGACTAGCGAACTCCTACGAGCAGTACTTC
CDR3aa: CASSAGPGGLANSYEQYF

abundance: few
d_gene: -
j_gene: TRBJ2-3
v_gene: TRBV6-1
CDR3nt: TGTGCCAGCAGCATAACGATTGCTCGAGATACGCAGTATTTT
CDR3aa: CASSITIARDTQYF

abundance: few
d_gene: TRBD2
j_gene: TRBJ2-5
v_gene: TRBV9
CDR3nt: TGTGCCAGCAGCGTAGGACTAGCGGGAGGGCCGGTGGAGACCCAGTACTTC
CDR3aa: CASSVGLAGGPVETQYF

abundance: -
d_gene: -
j_gene: TRBJ1-5
v_gene: TRBV7-9
CDR3nt: TGTGCCAGCAGCGTTGGAGGGGTATTGAATCAGCCCCAGCATTTT
CDR3aa: CASSVGGVLNQPQHF

abundance: many
d_gene: TRBD2
j_gene: TRBJ2-7
v_gene: TRBV12-3/TRBV12-4
CDR3nt: TGTGCCAGCAAAGAAGCGGGAACCTACGAGCAGTACTTC
CDR3aa: CASKEAGTYEQYF

abundance: few
d_gene: TRBD2
j_gene: TRBJ2-1
v_gene: TRBV12-3/TRBV12-4
CDR3nt: TGTGCCAGCAGTTTAGCGGGACTAGCATTATACAATGAGCAGTTCTTC
CDR3aa: CASSLAGLALYNEQFF

abundance: few
d_gene: -
j_gene: TRBJ1-2
v_gene: TRBV12-3/TRBV12-4
CDR3nt: TGTGCCAGCAGTTTTGGTGCGGGGTATGGCTACACCTTC
CDR3aa: CASSFGAGYGYTF

abundance: few
d_gene: -
j_gene: TRBJ2-1
v_gene: TRBV7-9
CDR3nt: TGTGCCAGCAGCTTAGAAAACCCAGGCAGGAATGAGCAGTTCTTC
CDR3aa: CASSLENPGRNEQFF

abundance: few
d_gene: -
j_gene: TRBJ1-6
v_gene: TRBV21-1
CDR3nt: TGTGCCAGCGTTTCCGGGACAGGGCATAATTCACCCCTCCACTTT
CDR3aa: CASVSGTGHNSPLHF

abundance: few
d_gene: -
j_gene: TRBJ2-5
v_gene: TRBV7-9
CDR3nt: TGTGCCAGCAGCTCCCTACAAGGGGAGACCCAGTACTTC
CDR3aa: CASSSLQGETQYF

abundance: few
d_gene: TRBD1
j_gene: TRBJ2-2
v_gene: TRBV5-1
CDR3nt: TGCGCCAGCAGCACGCACAGGGGGAACACCGGGGAGCTGTTTTTT
CDR3aa: CASSTHRGNTGELFF

abundance: few
d_gene: -
j_gene: TRBJ2-5
v_gene: TRBV27
CDR3nt: TGTGCCAGCAGCCGGGGGCCTTACTCCACGGGAGAGACCCAGTACTTC
CDR3aa: CASSRGPYSTGETQYF

abundance: -
d_gene: TRBD2
j_gene: TRBJ2-1
v_gene: TRBV5-5
CDR3nt: TGTGCCAGCAGCTTACTCTTCACTAGCGGCTCCTACAATGAGCAGTTCTTC
CDR3aa: CASSLLFTSGSYNEQFF

abundance: -
d_gene: -
j_gene: TRBJ2-6
v_gene: TRBV11-1
CDR3nt: TGTGCCAGCAGCTTAAGGCAGGGCTTTGGGGCCAACGTCCTGACTTTC
CDR3aa: CASSLRQGFGANVLTF

abundance: -
d_gene: TRBD2
j_gene: TRBJ2-3
v_gene: TRBV5-4
CDR3nt: TGTGCCAGCAGCTTGGCCACGGGAGGGGGGTCAGATACGCAGTATTTT
CDR3aa: CASSLATGGGSDTQYF

abundance: few
d_gene: TRBD1
j_gene: TRBJ2-2
v_gene: TRBV10-1
CDR3nt: TGCGCCAGCAGCTGGACAGGGGGCACCGGGGAGCTGTTTTTT
CDR3aa: CASSWTGGTGELFF

abundance: -
d_gene: -
j_gene: TRBJ2-7
v_gene: TRBV7-9
CDR3nt: TGTGCCAGCAGTTACCACTTGGCAGGACCCTCCTACGAGCAGTACTTC
CDR3aa: CASSYHLAGPSYEQYF

abundance: few
d_gene: TRBD1
j_gene: TRBJ1-3
v_gene: TRBV5-1
CDR3nt: TGCGCCAGCAGCTTGTTGATCGGGACAGGGGACACTGGAAACACCATATATTTT
CDR3aa: CASSLLIGTGDTGNTIYF

abundance: few
d_gene: TRBD2
j_gene: TRBJ2-2
v_gene: TRBV12-3/TRBV12-4
CDR3nt: TGTGCCAGCAGTTTCGGGGAAGGACTAGCGGCGAACACCGGGGAGCTGTTTTTT
CDR3aa: CASSFGEGLAANTGELFF

abundance: many
d_gene: -
j_gene: TRBJ1-1
v_gene: TRBV27
CDR3nt: TGTGCCAGCAGCCCCCTACTGGACCCGAACACTGAAGCTTTCTTT
CDR3aa: CASSPLLDPNTEAFF

abundance: -
d_gene: -
j_gene: TRBJ1-2
v_gene: TRBV12-3/TRBV12-4
CDR3nt: TGTGCCAGCAGCCCTGGGGGCCTATATGGCTACACCTTC
CDR3aa: CASSPGGLYGYTF

abundance: -
d_gene: -
j_gene: TRBJ1-6
v_gene: TRBV18
CDR3nt: TGTGCCAGCTCACCACCGTCTGCAGGGTCACCCCTCCACTTT
CDR3aa: CASSPPSAGSPLHF

abundance: many
d_gene: -
j_gene: TRBJ2-2
v_gene: TRBV20-1
CDR3nt: TGCAGCGCGGGTGGGCGCGGGTTGGCCGGGGAGCTGTTTTTT
CDR3aa: CSAGGRGLAGELFF

abundance: once
d_gene: TRBD1
j_gene: TRBJ1-5
v_gene: TRBV7-6
CDR3nt: TGTGCCAGCAGCTTATGGCCTAGGGACAGGATTCGTGGACCGAGCAATCAGCCCCAGCATTTT
CDR3aa: CASSLWPRDRIRGPSNQPQHF

abundance: few
d_gene: -
j_gene: TRBJ2-1
v_gene: TRBV14
CDR3nt: TGTGCCAGCAGCCAAGATTGGAGGGGTAGCGTTGAGCAGTTCTTC
CDR3aa: CASSQDWRGSVEQFF

abundance: -
d_gene: TRBD1
j_gene: TRBJ2-3
v_gene: TRBV20-1
CDR3nt: TGCAGTGGGAACTGGGGCAGGGGGACAGATACGCAGTATTTT
CDR3aa: CSGNWGRGTDTQYF

abundance: -
d_gene: -
j_gene: TRBJ2-1
v_gene: TRBV4-1
CDR3nt: TGCGCCAGCAGCCAAGACCCGGATGGCTACAATGAGCAGTTCTTC
CDR3aa: CASSQDPDGYNEQFF

abundance: few
d_gene: -
j_gene: TRBJ2-1
v_gene: TRBV9
CDR3nt: TGTGCCAGCAGCGTAGGAGGGGGTGTGAGCAATGAGCAGTTCTTC
CDR3aa: CASSVGGGVSNEQFF

abundance: -
d_gene: -
j_gene: TRBJ2-3
v_gene: TRBV9
CDR3nt: TGTGCCAGCAGCGTAGAGGTCTCTAGCACAGATACGCAGTATTTT
CDR3aa: CASSVEVSSTDTQYF

abundance: few
d_gene: -
j_gene: TRBJ2-7
v_gene: TRBV5-1
CDR3nt: TGCGCCAGCACTCCGGGACCCTTCCTCTCCGACGAGCAGTACTTC
CDR3aa: CASTPGPFLSDEQYF

abundance: -
d_gene: TRBD1
j_gene: TRBJ1-5
v_gene: TRBV7-9
CDR3nt: TGTGCCAGCAGCTTGACAGGGGGGATTTATAGCAATCAGCCCCAGCATTTT
CDR3aa: CASSLTGGIYSNQPQHF

abundance: many
d_gene: TRBD1
j_gene: TRBJ2-5
v_gene: TRBV7-6
CDR3nt: TGTGCCAGCAGCTTAGGAGGGGGCAAAGAGACCCAGTACTTC
CDR3aa: CASSLGGGKETQYF